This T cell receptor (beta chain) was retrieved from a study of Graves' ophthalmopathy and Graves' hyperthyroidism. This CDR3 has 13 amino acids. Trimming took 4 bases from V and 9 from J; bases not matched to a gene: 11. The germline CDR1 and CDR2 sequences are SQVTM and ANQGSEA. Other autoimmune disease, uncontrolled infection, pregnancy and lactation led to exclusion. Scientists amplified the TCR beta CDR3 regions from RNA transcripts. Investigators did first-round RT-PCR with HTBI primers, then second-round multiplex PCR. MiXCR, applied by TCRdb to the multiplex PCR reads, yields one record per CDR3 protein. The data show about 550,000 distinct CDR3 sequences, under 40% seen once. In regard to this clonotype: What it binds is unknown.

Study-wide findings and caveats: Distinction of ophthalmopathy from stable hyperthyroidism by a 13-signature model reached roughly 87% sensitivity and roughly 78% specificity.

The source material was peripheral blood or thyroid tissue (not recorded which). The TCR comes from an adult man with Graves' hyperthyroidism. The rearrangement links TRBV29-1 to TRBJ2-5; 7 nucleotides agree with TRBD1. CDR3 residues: CSVGQGLGQPQYF. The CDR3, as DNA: TGCAGCGTTGGACAGGGTTTGGGGCAGCCCCAGTACTTC.